Listed here are 18 T cell receptor beta chains from one sample, sequenced in a study of beta chain features in type 1 diabetes. Study-wide results and caveats: For Type 1 diabetes patients, all four CD4+ subsets carried TCRB CDR3s that were moderately but significantly shorter.

Antigen specificity for these receptors is unknown. Expressed TCRB transcripts were sequenced after all isolated RNA was converted to cDNA. The data were produced by immunoSEQ multiplex PCR, yet TCRdb's version contains in-frame clones alone and is incomplete. The sample consists of 250,000 to 300,000 clones, roughly an eighth of them appearing once. Material for sequencing was naive CD4+ T cells from blood. The receptor set was obtained from a young man with type 1 diabetes.

A few counts support this clone. This chain connects TRBV28 to TRBJ2-2, with TRBD1 matching over 8 bases. V lost 4 bases, J lost 5 bases, and 6 bases stayed unmatched. There are 15 residues in the CDR3. Germline values: CDR1 MDHEN, CDR2 SYDVKM. CDR3 sequence reads: CASSSQGALTGELFF. The CDR3 DNA follows: TGTGCCAGCAGTTCCCAGGGGGCGCTAACCGGGGAGCTGTTTTTT.

This clone was observed a handful of times. The genes are TRBV4-2 and TRBJ1-2; D might be TRBD1 (5 bases). Germline CDR1 LGHNA, CDR2 YNFKEQ. Trimming stripped 2 bases from V and 4 bases from J, with 11 bases between. The length of the CDR3 is 14 residues. In DNA form, the CDR3 reads TGTGCCAGCAGCCAACCCGACAGAGTCTATGGCTACACCTTC. It codes for CASSQPDRVYGYTF.

This clone occurred a few times. The chain couples TRBV5-1 to TRBJ1-1; D perhaps matches TRBD1 (5 bases). The length of the CDR3 is 14 residues. Germline V gives CDR1 SGHRS, CDR2 YFSETQ. V was pared by 1 base and J by 5 bases, with 12 bases between. CDR3 sequence: CASSLRGLETEAFF. Here the CDR3 DNA reads TGCGCCAGCAGCTTGCGGGGGTTAGAAACTGAAGCTTTCTTT.

V gene TRBV18 combines with J gene TRBJ2-1; 7 nucleotides align to TRBD2. The CDR3 runs to 16 residues. J lost 2 bases, V lost 3 bases, and 7 bases had no gene match. Germline lookup yields CDR1 KGHSH and CDR2 LQKENI. As DNA, the CDR3 is TGTGCCAGCTCACCCGCGGGGAGGGGTACCTACAATGAGCAGTTCTTC. Translated, it gives CASSPAGRGTYNEQFF.

The chain links TRBV4-3 to TRBJ2-6; a possible D gene is TRBD2 (6 bases). The germline gives CDR1 LGHNA, CDR2 YSLEER. This CDR3 is 18 amino acids long. V shed 0 bases and J shed 3 bases, with 15 bases lying between them. The CDR3, as DNA: TGCGCCAGCAGCCAAGATCGAGTGGGGGGTGGTGGGGCCAACGTCCTGACTTTC. Its translation: CASSQDRVGGGGANVLTF.

This clone showed up just a few times. The DNA is left out, because the CDR3 cannot be placed on it with certainty; the CDR3 is given as TCRdb lists it. The chain uses TRBV21-1 and TRBJ2-1; the D call in the table, TRBD2, was not verified against the DNA. TRBV21-1 is a pseudogene locus. The CDR3 length equals 16 residues, ends included. The CDR3 is CASSPYSCGGYNEQFF.

The V and J genes are TRBV6-6 and TRBJ1-2; D not resolved. The V gene's germline CDR1 is MNHNY and CDR2 SVGAGI (reference sequence). The CDR3 extends over 15 amino acids. The germline V and J ends were trimmed by 6 bases and 0 bases, with 14 bases remaining between them. For the CDR3, the DNA is TGTGCCAGCAGAGAAACTACCGGGACTAACTATGGCTACACCTTC. Protein product: CASRETTGTNYGYTF.

The chain combines TRBV5-4 with TRBJ2-4; 7 nucleotides match TRBD2. V shed 7 bases, J shed 1 base, and the junction held 11 bases outside the gene matches. From germline, CDR1 is SGHNT and CDR2 YYREEE (reference sequence). This CDR3 contains 16 residues. CDR3 DNA sequence: TGTGCCAGCGGAACCGGGGGAGGGTTGGCCAAAAACATTCAGTACTTC. This codes for CASGTGGGLAKNIQYF.

This clone came up a few times. The chain employs TRBV5-1 and TRBJ2-5, with 8 bases aligning to TRBD1. CDR3 size: 13 residues. V gave up 6 bases and J gave up 5 bases; unmatched junction bases: 6. Germline V gene sequence: CDR1 SGHRS, CDR2 YFSETQ. CDR3 protein: CASTKDRAETQYF. CDR3 nucleotides: TGCGCCAGCACCAAGGACAGGGCTGAGACCCAGTACTTC.

This clone was seen only a few times. This chain uses TRBV7-2 with TRBJ2-5; 7 bases match TRBD2. The germline CDR1 and CDR2 sequences are SGHTA and FQGNSA. V trimming: 5 bases; J trimming: 4 bases; junction bases outside the gene matches: 13. The length of the CDR3 is 16 residues. CDR3 sequence reads: CASSPSAGVVRETQYF. CDR3 in DNA: TGTGCCAGCAGCCCAAGCGCGGGAGTGGTCAGAGAGACCCAGTACTTC.

Details on this clone: One junction end does not reproduce the germline sequence, and a read error may be involved. V and J are TRBV7-7 and TRBJ2-7; 9 bases are a match to TRBD1. Germline assignment: CDR1 SSHAT and CDR2 FNYEAQ (reference sequence). This CDR3 comprises 13 residues. In DNA form, the CDR3 reads TGTGCTAGCAGCTCGGACAGGGGCTACGAGCAGTACTTC. Translating it yields CASSSDRGYEQYF.

The chain has TRBV6-6 and TRBJ1-2, with 9 bases matching TRBD1. The CDR3 loop spans 15 amino acids. Germline CDR1 and CDR2: MNHNY and SVGAGI (reference sequence). V dropped 1 base and J dropped 5; count of bases not matched to a gene: 5. The CDR3 nucleotides read TGTGCCAGCAGTTACTATTCAGGACAGGGGTATGGCTACACCTTC. Its protein is CASSYYSGQGYGYTF.

V usage is TRBV7-9 and J usage is TRBJ1-1, with 7 bases aligning to TRBD1. Germline values: CDR1 SEHNR, CDR2 FQNEAQ (reference sequence). V dropped 6 bases and J dropped 5; count of bases not matched to a gene: 6. The CDR3 runs to 13 residues. The CDR3 loop is CASSWDSRTEAFF. The CDR3 nucleotides read TGTGCCAGCAGTTGGGACAGCCGGACTGAAGCTTTCTTT.

This clone showed up just a few times. The V gene is TRBV9, the J gene TRBJ1-2, with 8 bases lining up with TRBD1. V lost 2 bases and J lost 2; bases outside the gene matches: 2. Germline V CDR1 and CDR2: SGDLS, YYNGEE. The CDR3 has 14 residues. The CDR3 region is CASSVGDRNYGYTF. The CDR3 DNA is TGTGCCAGCAGCGTGGGGGACAGGAACTATGGCTACACCTTC.

This clone has just a few counts. The chain recombines TRBV5-4 with TRBJ2-1, with 8 bases lining up with TRBD1. The germline CDR1 and CDR2 sequences are SGHNT and YYREEE (reference sequence). The CDR3 contains 15 residues. V trimming: 3 bases; J trimming: 4 bases; junction bases outside the gene matches: 6. CDR3 residues: CASSSGQGTYNEQFF. In DNA, the CDR3 is TGTGCCAGCAGCTCCGGACAGGGTACTTACAATGAGCAGTTCTTC.

The chain combines TRBV30 with TRBJ1-1, with TRBD1 as a possible D gene (6 bases). The CDR3 length is 15 residues. The ends were cut back, 4 bases at V and 2 bases at J, with 17 bases in the middle. In germline, CDR1 is GTSNPN, CDR2 SVGIG (reference sequence). DNA for the CDR3: TGTGCCTGGAATATCGGGGGGGCTAGAAACACTGAAGCTTTCTTT. Its protein product is CAWNIGGARNTEAFF. The full variable domain, its missing parts supplied by reference TRBV30 and TRBJ1-1, is SQTIHQWPATLVQPVGSPLSLECTVEGTSNPNLYWYRQAAGRGLQLLFYSVGIGQISSEVPQNLSASRPQDRQFILSSKKLLLSDSGFYLCAWNIGGARNTEAFFGQGTRLTVV.

This clone came up a few times. The V and J genes are TRBV18 and TRBJ2-1, with 8 nucleotides matching TRBD2. The CDR3 consists of 15 residues. The germline V gene encodes CDR1 KGHSH and CDR2 LQKENI. With V trimmed by 1 base and J by 7 bases, 6 bases remained unmatched. DNA of the CDR3: TGTGCCAGCTCACCACGGTACGGGAGGGGGAATGAGCAGTTCTTC. Translated, it gives CASSPRYGRGNEQFF.

The chain is built from TRBV18 and TRBJ1-4, with TRBD1 matching 7 bases. Unmatched junction bases numbered 0, after V lost 3 bases and J lost 2 bases. The CDR3 has 14 residues. The V gene's germline CDR1 is KGHSH and CDR2 LQKENI. The CDR3 region is CASSPTGTNEKLFF. In DNA form, the CDR3 reads TGTGCCAGCTCACCGACAGGGACTAATGAAAAACTGTTTTTT. Supplemented by reference TRBV18 and TRBJ1-4, the full variable domain reads NAGVMQNPRHLVRRRGQEARLRCSPMKGHSHVYWYRQLPEEGLKFMVYLQKENIIDESGMPKERFSAEFPKEGPSILRIQQVVRGDSAAYFCASSPTGTNEKLFFGSGTQLSVL.